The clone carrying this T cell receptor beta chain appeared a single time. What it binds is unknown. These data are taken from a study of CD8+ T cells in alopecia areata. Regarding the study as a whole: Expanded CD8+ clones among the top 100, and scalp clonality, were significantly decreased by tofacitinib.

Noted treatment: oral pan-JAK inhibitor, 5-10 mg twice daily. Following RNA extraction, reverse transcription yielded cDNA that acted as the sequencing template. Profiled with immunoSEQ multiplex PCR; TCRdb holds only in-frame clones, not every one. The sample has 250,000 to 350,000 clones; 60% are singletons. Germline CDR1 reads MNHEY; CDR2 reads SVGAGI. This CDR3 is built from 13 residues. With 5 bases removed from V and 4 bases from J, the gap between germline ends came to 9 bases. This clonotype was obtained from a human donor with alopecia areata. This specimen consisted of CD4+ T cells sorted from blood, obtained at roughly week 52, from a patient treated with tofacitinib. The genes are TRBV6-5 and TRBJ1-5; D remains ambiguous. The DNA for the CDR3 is TGTGCCAGCAGTCCCCTATTTAATCAGCCCCAGCATTTT. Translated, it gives CASSPLFNQPQHF.